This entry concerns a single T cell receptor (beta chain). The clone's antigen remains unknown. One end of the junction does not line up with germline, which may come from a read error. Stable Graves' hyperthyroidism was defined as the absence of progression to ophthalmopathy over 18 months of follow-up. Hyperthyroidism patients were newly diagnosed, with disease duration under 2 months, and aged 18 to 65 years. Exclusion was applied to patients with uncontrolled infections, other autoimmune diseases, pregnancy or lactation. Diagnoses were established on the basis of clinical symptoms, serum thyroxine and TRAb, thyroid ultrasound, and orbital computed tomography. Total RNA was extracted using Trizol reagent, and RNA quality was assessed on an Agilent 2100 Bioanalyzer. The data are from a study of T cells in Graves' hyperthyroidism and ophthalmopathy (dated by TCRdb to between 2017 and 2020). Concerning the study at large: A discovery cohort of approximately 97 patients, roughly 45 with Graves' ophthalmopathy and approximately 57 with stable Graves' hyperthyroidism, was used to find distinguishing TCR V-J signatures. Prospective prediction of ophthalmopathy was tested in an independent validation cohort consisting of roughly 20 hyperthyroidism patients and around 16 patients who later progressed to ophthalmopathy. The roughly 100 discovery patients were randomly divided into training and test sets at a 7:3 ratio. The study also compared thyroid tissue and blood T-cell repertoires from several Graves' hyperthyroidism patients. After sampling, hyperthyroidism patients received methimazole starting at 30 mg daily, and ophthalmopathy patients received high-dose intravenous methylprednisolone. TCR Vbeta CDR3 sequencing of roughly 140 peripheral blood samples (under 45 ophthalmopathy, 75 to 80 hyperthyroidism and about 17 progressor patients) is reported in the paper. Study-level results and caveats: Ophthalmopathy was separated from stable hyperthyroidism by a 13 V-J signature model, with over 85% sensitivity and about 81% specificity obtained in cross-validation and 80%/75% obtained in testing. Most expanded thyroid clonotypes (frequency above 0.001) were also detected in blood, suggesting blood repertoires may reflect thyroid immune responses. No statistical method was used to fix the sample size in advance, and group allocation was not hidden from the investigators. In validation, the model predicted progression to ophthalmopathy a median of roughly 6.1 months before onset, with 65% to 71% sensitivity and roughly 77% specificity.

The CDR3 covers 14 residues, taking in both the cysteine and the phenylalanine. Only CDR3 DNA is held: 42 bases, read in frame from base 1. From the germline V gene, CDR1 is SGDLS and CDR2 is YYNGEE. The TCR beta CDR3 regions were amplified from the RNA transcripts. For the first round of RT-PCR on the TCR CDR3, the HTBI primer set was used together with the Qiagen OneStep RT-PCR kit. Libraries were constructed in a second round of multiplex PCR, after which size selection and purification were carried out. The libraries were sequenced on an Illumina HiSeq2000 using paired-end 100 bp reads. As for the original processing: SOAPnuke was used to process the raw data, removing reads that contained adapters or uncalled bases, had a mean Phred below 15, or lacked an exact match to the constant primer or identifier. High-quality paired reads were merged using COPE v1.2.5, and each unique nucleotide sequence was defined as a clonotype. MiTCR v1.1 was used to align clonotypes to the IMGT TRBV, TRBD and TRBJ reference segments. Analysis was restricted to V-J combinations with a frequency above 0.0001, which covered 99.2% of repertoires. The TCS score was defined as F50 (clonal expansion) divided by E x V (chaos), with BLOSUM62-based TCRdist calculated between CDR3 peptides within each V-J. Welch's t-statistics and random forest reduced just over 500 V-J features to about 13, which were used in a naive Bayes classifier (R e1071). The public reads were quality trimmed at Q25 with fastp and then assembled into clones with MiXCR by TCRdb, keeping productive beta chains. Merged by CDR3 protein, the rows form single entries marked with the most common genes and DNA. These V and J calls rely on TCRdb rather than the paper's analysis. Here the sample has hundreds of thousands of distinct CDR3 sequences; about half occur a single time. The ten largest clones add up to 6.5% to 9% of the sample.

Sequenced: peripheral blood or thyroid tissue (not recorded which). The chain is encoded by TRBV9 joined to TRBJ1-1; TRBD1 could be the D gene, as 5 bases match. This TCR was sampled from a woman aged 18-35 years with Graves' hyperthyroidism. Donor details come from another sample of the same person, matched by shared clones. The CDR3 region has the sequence CASSVRVMSTGAFF. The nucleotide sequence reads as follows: TGTGCCAGCAGCGTCAGGGTGATGAGCACTGGAGCTTTCTTT.